These 3 T cell receptor beta chains came from one sample sequenced in a study of PD-1 blockade in classical Hodgkin lymphoma. Assay used: immunoSEQ multiplex PCR; TCRdb lists only in-frame clones, some missing. The sample comprises 20,000 or so clones, roughly 80% of which are singletons, and around 6.2% rests with the top ten. The time point was: cycle 4 day 1 (C4D1), after five to seven weeks of nivolumab. Brentuximab vedotin exposure varied among the patients, all of whom had relapsed after autologous stem cell transplantation. This specimen consisted of peripheral blood mononuclear cells (PBMCs), obtained before the fourth cycle of nivolumab. These receptors were obtained from a human donor with classical Hodgkin lymphoma.

DNA of the CDR3: TGTGCCATCAGTGAGGGACAGGGTAGGAACAATGAGCAGTTCTTC. It specifies CAISEGQGRNNEQFF. The rearrangement uses TRBV10-3 and TRBJ2-1; TRBD1 aligns across 8 bases. The CDR3 sequence is 15 residues long. Germline trimming cut 2 bases from V and 5 bases from J; bases unmatched to any gene: 5. Germline V gene data show CDR1 as ENHRY and CDR2 as SYGVKD.

Remarks on this clone: The DNA is left out, because the CDR3 cannot be placed on it with certainty; the CDR3 is given as TCRdb lists it. The sample holds other DNA sequences that translate to the same CDR3. The chain has TRBV5-1 and TRBJ1-6. The length of the CDR3 is 16 amino acids, counting both ends. Per the germline V gene, CDR1 is SGHRS and CDR2 is YFSETQ. The CDR3 sequence: CASSVLFGGGNSPLHF.

The chain links TRBV19 to TRBJ1-6; D gene uncertain. Germline V gene data show CDR1 as LNHDA and CDR2 as SQIVND (reference sequence). The CDR3 length is 14 residues. The ends were cut back, 5 bases at V and 9 bases at J, with 14 bases in the middle. The CDR3 sequence: CASSPWSLGSPLHF. The DNA of the CDR3 is TGTGCCAGTAGTCCCTGGTCCCTCGGTTCACCCCTCCACTTT.